Described below is a single T cell receptor (beta chain) sequence and its context. The antigen remains undetermined. Vbeta (60) and Jbeta (13) primers were used in the PCR. TCRdb's table, derived via immunoSEQ multiplex PCR, lists solely in-frame clones and lacks some. The sample contains 160,000 or so clones, around 80% of which appear only once. This sample is part of a study of cytomegalovirus exposure and HLA in healthy donors. Study findings and constraints: HLA-A and HLA-B allele assignments for most subjects were reportedly predicted accurately using TCR beta sequences.

The germline CDR1 and CDR2 sequences are KGHSY and FQNENV. CDR3 length: 12 residues. V gave up 5 bases and J gave up 7 bases; unmatched junction bases: 5. This chain connects TRBV16 to TRBJ2-7; TRBD1 aligns across 7 bases. The sequencing sample was made of PBMCs. This sequence originates from a male donor in good health and CMV-seropositive. CDR3 in DNA: TGTGCCAGCAGCTCCAGGGGGTATGAGCAGTACTTC. It specifies CASSSRGYEQYF. The complete variable domain, with remaining parts taken from reference TRBV16 and TRBJ2-7, reads GEEVAQTPKHLVRGEGQKAKLYCAPIKGHSYVFWYQQVLKNEFKFLISFQNENVFDETGMPKERFSAKCLPNSPCSLEIQATKLEDSAVYFCASSSRGYEQYFGPGTRLTVT.